This T cell receptor (beta chain) was recorded in a study of blood T cell repertoires in COVID-19. Turning to the study itself: Samples representing acute and convalescent COVID-19 were sourced from the United States, Italy and Spain. Sample material is recorded as cDNA or gDNA derived from T cells, B-cell-depleted T cells, or PBMCs.

Seattle's cohort entered during active infection and was followed longitudinally. Original analysis: Amplification of reference gene primers provided the estimated nucleated cell counts. Here immunoSEQ multiplex PCR was the method, and the copy in TCRdb shows in-frame clones only, minus some. D and trimming come from the DNA, and the V and J calls and clone size come from that table. Of about 200,000 clones in the sample, just under 85% were seen once. Germline V gene sequence: CDR1 SNHLY, CDR2 FYNNEI. V lost 7 bases to trimming and J lost 6 bases, with 16 bases between them. This CDR3 comprises 13 residues.

This TCR derives from a man in his 60s with COVID-19, enrolled during active disease. The chain joins TRBV2 to TRBJ2-7, with D possibly being TRBD2 (7 bases). The sequencing sample was made of peripheral blood. DNA for the CDR3: TGTGCCAGCATAGGGCAGGGGAGGGCCGAGCAGTACTTC. Amino acids: CASIGQGRAEQYF.